A selection of T cell receptor delta chains follows, all from one sample in a study of γδ T cells in repeated Plasmodium falciparum infection. TCRdb reprocessed the multiplex PCR reads using CATT. The sample shows some 50,000 delta-chain clones, less than 2% of them seen only once. Sample: gamma-delta T cells from blood. Source of these receptors: a pool of human donors (malaria-infected and uninfected, not separated). The CDR3 runs from the conserved cysteine through the conserved F or W. The D gene is left open where the match is weak. A row's size may be missing; if present it is once, few, many or a size class.

abundance,j_gene,v_gene,d_gene,CDR3nt,CDR3aa
many,TRDJ1,TRDV1,NA,TGTGCTCTTGGGGAAATGGTGCTTCCCCGACCATATACCGATAAACTCATCTTT,CALGEMVLPRPYTDKLIF
many,TRDJ1,TRDV3,TRDD3,TGTGCCTTTATACCACGACACTGGGGGAGCGAAGAGGATAAACTCACCTTT,CAFIPRHWGSEEDKLTF
many,TRDJ3,TRDV2,TRDD3,TGTGCCTGTGACACCGTACTGGGGGATTCCAGCTCCTGGGACACCCGACAGATGTTTTTC,CACDTVLGDSSSWDTRQMFF
many,TRDJ1,TRAV14/DV4,TRDD3,TGTGCAATGAGAGAGGGTCCTACTGGGGGATACTGGGTAAGACTCATCTTT,CAMREGPTGGYWVRLIF
NA,TRDJ1,TRDV1,TRDD3,TGTGCTCTTGGGGAAAGTGGCCCGAGATCGATTCTTGACTGGGGGATACCATCAGAGCGGTACACCGATAAACTCATCTTT,CALGESGPRSILDWGIPSERYTDKLIF
many,TRDJ1,TRDV2,TRDD3,TGTGCCTGTGACACCGTAGGGGGATACGCGGGGTCGTACACCGATAAACTCATCTTT,CACDTVGGYAGSYTDKLIF
many,TRDJ1,TRDV1,TRDD3,TGTGCTCTTGGGGGATTTCCTACCCTTACTGGGGGATACACCCCCACCGATAAACTCATCTTT,CALGGFPTLTGGYTPTDKLIF
many,TRDJ1,TRDV1,NA,TGTGCTCTTGGGGAATTCGGCATTTTCTGGCGGATCTTCACCGATAAGCTCATCTTT,CALGEFGIFWRIFTDKLIF
medium-sized,TRDJ1,TRDV1,TRDD3,TGTGCTCTTGGGCCGGATCACGCGGGGGATACTCGGGGGGGACTCATCTTT,CALGPDHAGDTRGGLIF
many,TRDJ1,TRDV1,TRDD3,TGTGCTCTTGGGGAACGTTCTCCCCTGGGGGATATTGATAAACTCATCTTT,CALGERSPLGDIDKLIF
many,TRDJ1,TRDV2,NA,TGTGCCTGTGACATTTTACTTTCTTCGTCCTCAACGCTCATCTTT,CACDILLSSSSTLIF
many,TRDJ1,TRDV1,TRDD3,TGTGCTCCCTGGGATACCCGGGACCACACCGATAAACTCATCTTT,CAPWDTRDHTDKLIF
many,TRDJ1,TRDV2,TRDD3,TGTGCCTGTGACCGTTTACTGGGGTACACCGATAAACTCATCTTT,CACDRLLGYTDKLIF
many,TRDJ1,TRDV2,TRDD3,TGTGCCTGTGACACCGTAGGACTGGGGGATATGGTCCAGTACACCGATAAACTCATCTTT,CACDTVGLGDMVQYTDKLIF
many,TRDJ1,TRDV1,NA,TGTGCTCTTGGGGAACTACGTTGCTGGGTTTTATGGTACACCGATAAACTCATCTTT,CALGELRCWVLWYTDKLIF
many,TRDJ1,TRDV2,NA,TGTGCCTGTGACACCGTGGGAGGCACCGATAAACTCATCTTT,CACDTVGGTDKLIF
medium-sized,TRDJ1,TRDV2,TRDD3,TGTGCCTGTGACACCCTCCGCGGGTGGGGGATACTCCACACCGATAAACTCATCTTT,CACDTLRGWGILHTDKLIF
medium-sized,TRDJ1,TRDV1,TRDD2,TGTGCTCTTGGGGAAAAGACGGGGACCTTCCTACGGGGCCCAAAGTACACCGATAAACTCATCTTT,CALGEKTGTFLRGPKYTDKLIF
NA,TRDJ1,TRDV1,TRDD3,TGTGCTCTTGGGGAGCCGTCTTCCTACAACTGGGGGATAAACACCGATAAACTCATCTTT,CALGEPSSYNWGINTDKLIF
many,TRDJ1,TRDV2,TRDD3,TGTGCCTGTGACACCTGGGGGATACATACCGATAAACTCATCTTT,CACDTWGIHTDKLIF
medium-sized,TRDJ1,TRDV1,TRDD3,TGTGCTCTTGGGGAACCCCTCCTACTGGGGGAAATAACCGATAAACTCATCTTT,CALGEPLLLGEITDKLIF
many,TRDJ1,TRDV1,NA,TGTGCTCTTGGGGAACTCCTCCATTCCTACGGGGGATTCACCGATAAACTCATCTTT,CALGELLHSYGGFTDKLIF
many,TRDJ1,TRDV2,TRDD3,TGTGCCTGTGACACCCTCGGTGGGGGATACGCGAAAGACGATAAACTCATCTTT,CACDTLGGGYAKDDKLIF
many,TRDJ1,TRDV1,TRDD3,TGTGCTCTTGGGGAACTACTTACCCGTACTGGGGGATCAAGAAACACCGATAAACTCATCTTT,CALGELLTRTGGSRNTDKLIF
many,TRDJ1,TRDV1,TRDD2,TGTGCTCTTGGGGGGTTCGCCTTCCTACGATTTACTGGGGACTATACCGATAAGCTCATCTTT,CALGGFAFLRFTGDYTDKLIF
few,TRDJ1,TRDV3,TRDD3,TGTGCCTTCCGCTGTGTGCAGTACTGGGGGTTGTACACCGATAAACTCATCTTT,CAFRCVQYWGLYTDKLIF
many,TRDJ1,TRDV1,NA,TGTGCTCTTGGGGAACTCCATCCTCCACTGGATACCGATAAACTCATCTTT,CALGELHPPLDTDKLIF
many,TRDJ1,TRDV2,TRDD3,TGTGCCTGTGACACCCTACTGGGGGCCTTGTACACCGATAAACTCATCTTT,CACDTLLGALYTDKLIF
many,TRDJ1,TRDV1,NA,TGTGCTCTTGGGGAAATGGGGCCTAAGCCCATGGAGAACACCGATAAACTCATCTTT,CALGEMGPKPMENTDKLIF
many,TRDJ1,TRDV1,NA,TGTGCTCTTGGGGAACCTCCATTCCTAGGGAAGTCCTGGGGGGCAGATAAACTCATCTTT,CALGEPPFLGKSWGADKLIF
many,TRDJ1,TRDV1,NA,TGTGCTCTTGGGGAACCGGAACTTGGCGATAAACTCATCTTT,CALGEPELGDKLIF
medium-sized,TRDJ1,TRDV1,NA,TGTGCTCTTGGGGAACTGCTTCCTATAGGTACGTGGGGGGCCTCTAAACTCATCTTT,CALGELLPIGTWGASKLIF
many,TRDJ1,TRDV1,NA,TGTGCTCTTGGGGAACGATTACCAGGGGGCTATTTAAAGTACACCGATAAACTCATCTTT,CALGERLPGGYLKYTDKLIF
many,TRDJ1,TRDV2,TRDD3,TGTGCCTGTGACACCCTGGGGGGCGATAAACTCATCTTT,CACDTLGGDKLIF
medium-sized,TRDJ1,TRDV1,TRDD3,TGTGCTCTTGGGACTACCAAGCAGGGATACGCCAATCACACCGATAAACTCATCTTT,CALGTTKQGYANHTDKLIF
many,TRDJ1,TRDV1,TRDD3,TGTGCTCTTGGGCCGATTTACTGGGGGATATCCCACCCGTACACCGATAAACCCATCTTT,CALGPIYWGISHPYTDKPIF
many,TRDJ1,TRDV1,NA,TGTGCTCTTGGGGAACGCGGCCTTCCCGGGGGACTCGCTACCGATAAACTCATCTTT,CALGERGLPGGLATDKLIF
many,TRDJ1,TRDV1,TRDD3,TGTGCTCTTGGGGAACTCCCCCTTCCTACTGGGGGATACCAATGGGCCGATAAACTCATCTTT,CALGELPLPTGGYQWADKLIF
many,TRDJ1,TRDV1,TRDD3,TGTGCTCTGGGGGAACGGTTCAAGGGGGATACTGTCGTCGATAAACTCATCTTT,CALGERFKGDTVVDKLIF
few,TRDJ1,TRDV1,NA,TGTGCTCTGGGGGAGACTTCCTGCCTCCCGCAAGAAGGTGGACTCATATTT,CALGETSCLPQEGGLIF
NA,TRDJ1,TRDV1,NA,TGTGCCCTTGGGGAACTAGTACCTAATTTCACCGATAAACTCATCTTT,CALGELVPNFTDKLIF
many,TRDJ1,TRDV1,NA,TGTGCTCTTGGGGATACTTCTATTCTATACCGAAGCTGGAATAAACTCATCTTT,CALGDTSILYRSWNKLIF
many,TRDJ1,TRDV1,NA,TGTGCTCTTGGGGCGAAGTGGTTCCCCCCGTACACCGGTAAACTCATCTTT,CALGAKWFPPYTGKLIF
NA,TRDJ1,TRDV1,TRDD3,TGTGCTCTTGAGGGACTCCCGTATCCTGCCGGCAGAGAACTGGGGGATATCTCAGACACCGATAAACTCATCTTT,CALEGLPYPAGRELGDISDTDKLIF
many,TRDJ1,TRDV1,NA,TGTGCTCTTGGCCTTCCACAAACCTACACCGATAAACTCATCTTT,CALGLPQTYTDKLIF
many,TRDJ1,TRDV1,TRDD3,TGTGCTCTTGGGAAAAATCCGGGGGATAAAATGGGAAGAACCGATAAACTCATCTTT,CALGKNPGDKMGRTDKLIF
medium-sized,TRDJ1,TRDV1,TRDD3,TGTGCTCTTGGGGAACTAGGTAGCCTGTCTACTGGGGGATACATCCCCGGTAAACTCATCTTT,CALGELGSLSTGGYIPGKLIF
large,TRDJ1,TRDV1,NA,TGTGCTCTTTTTTCCTCCCGGGATAAACTCATCTTT,CALFSSRDKLIF
large,TRDJ1,TRDV2,NA,TGTGCCTGTGACACCCTCGCCGGATCATACTCAACCGATAAACTCATCTTT,CACDTLAGSYSTDKLIF
many,TRDJ1,TRDV2,TRDD3,TGTGCCTGTGTAAAGCTGGGGGATACCGATAAACTCATCTTT,CACVKLGDTDKLIF
many,TRDJ1,TRDV1,TRDD3,TGTGCTCTTGGGGAAGTGAGAGTCCGAAAACCAGTACAGCTACTGGGGGAGAAATACTGGGACACCGATAAACTCATCTTT,CALGEVRVRKPVQLLGEKYWDTDKLIF
medium-sized,TRDJ1,TRDV2,TRDD3,TGTGCCTGTGACAGTATGGGGGATCCTTCGCGCGATAAACTCATCTTT,CACDSMGDPSRDKLIF
medium-sized,TRDJ1,TRDV1,NA,TGTGCTCTTGGGGAAGGGAGAGGTTTGTATCTCTCTCCCGGGGGAAAAACCGGCACCGATAAACTCATCTTT,CALGEGRGLYLSPGGKTGTDKLIF
many,TRDJ1,TRDV1,TRDD2,TGTGCTCTTGGGGAACTTCACCTTCCTACGAAGTGTTCCACCGATAAACTCATCTTT,CALGELHLPTKCSTDKLIF
many,TRDJ1,TRDV1,TRDD3,TGTGCTCTTGGGGAACGCCCACTTCTTCCTACAGCTGGGGGATACGGGCCCGATAAACTCATCTTT,CALGERPLLPTAGGYGPDKLIF
many,TRDJ1,TRDV2,TRDD3,TGTGCCTGTGACACCGTCCCCTCTATTACTGGGGTATACACCGATAAACTCATCTTT,CACDTVPSITGVYTDKLIF
many,TRDJ1,TRDV1,NA,TGTGCTCTTGTGGGGGCGGACGAGTGGGGACGCGATAAACTCATCTTC,CALVGADEWGRDKLIF
medium-sized,TRDJ1,TRDV1,NA,TGTGCTCTTGGGGAATGGGACCCAACAACAGGGGGGGACACCGATAAACTCATCTTT,CALGEWDPTTGGDTDKLIF
many,TRDJ1,TRDV1,NA,TGTGCTCTTGGGGAATCGCCCCGTTGGAACGATAAACTCATCTTT,CALGESPRWNDKLIF
many,TRDJ3,TRDV2,TRDD3,TGTGCCTGTGACCCTGTAACCTTACTGGGGTCTTCCGCCTGGGACACCCGACAGATGTTTTTC,CACDPVTLLGSSAWDTRQMFF